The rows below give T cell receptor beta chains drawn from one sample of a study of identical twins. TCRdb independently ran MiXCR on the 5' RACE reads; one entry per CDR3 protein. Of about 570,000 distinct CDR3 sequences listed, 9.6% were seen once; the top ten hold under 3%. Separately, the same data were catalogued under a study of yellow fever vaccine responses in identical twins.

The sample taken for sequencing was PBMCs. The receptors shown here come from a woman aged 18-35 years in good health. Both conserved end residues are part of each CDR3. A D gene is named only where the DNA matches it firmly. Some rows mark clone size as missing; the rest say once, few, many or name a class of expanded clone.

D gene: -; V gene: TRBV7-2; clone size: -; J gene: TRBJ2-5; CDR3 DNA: TGTGCCAGCAGCTCCTCCGGGTCCTCTGGAGAGACCCAGTACTTC; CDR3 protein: CASSSSGSSGETQYF
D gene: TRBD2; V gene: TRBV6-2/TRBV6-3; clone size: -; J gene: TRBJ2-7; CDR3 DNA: TGTGCCAGCAGTGGGACTAGCGCCGACTACGAGCAGTACTTC; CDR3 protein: CASSGTSADYEQYF
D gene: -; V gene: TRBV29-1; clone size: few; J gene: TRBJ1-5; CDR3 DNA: TGCAGCGTTGTTCCGGGAGACAATCAGCCCCAGCATTTT; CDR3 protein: CSVVPGDNQPQHF
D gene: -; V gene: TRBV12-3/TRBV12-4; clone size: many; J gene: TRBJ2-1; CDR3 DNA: TGTGCCAGCAGTCAGGACTGGAACAAGTTCTTC; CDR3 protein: CASSQDWNKFF
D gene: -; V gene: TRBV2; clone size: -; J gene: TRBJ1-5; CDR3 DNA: TGTGCCAGCAGCCCCGGGACATATAGCAATCAGCCCCAGCATTTT; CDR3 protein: CASSPGTYSNQPQHF
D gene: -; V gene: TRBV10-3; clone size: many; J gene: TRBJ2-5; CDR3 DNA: TGTGCCATCAGTGAGTCCGCAGAACAAGAGACCCAGTACTTC; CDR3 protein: CAISESAEQETQYF
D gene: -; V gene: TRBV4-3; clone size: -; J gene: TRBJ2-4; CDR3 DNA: TGCGCCAGCAGCCAAGATCGGAGTAACTACATTCAGTACTTC; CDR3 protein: CASSQDRSNYIQYF
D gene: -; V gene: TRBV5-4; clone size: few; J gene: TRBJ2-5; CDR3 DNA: TGTGCCAGCAGAGTTAGCGGCAGAGAGACCCAGTACTTC; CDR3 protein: CASRVSGRETQYF
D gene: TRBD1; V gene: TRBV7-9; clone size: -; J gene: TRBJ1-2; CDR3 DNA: TGTGCCAGCAGCTTTATCAGGACAGGGGACTATGGCTACACCTTC; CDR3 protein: CASSFIRTGDYGYTF
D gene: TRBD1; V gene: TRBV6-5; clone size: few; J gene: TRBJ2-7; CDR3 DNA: TGTGCCAGCAGTCCCTCGACAGGGCGGTACGAGCAGTACTTC; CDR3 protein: CASSPSTGRYEQYF
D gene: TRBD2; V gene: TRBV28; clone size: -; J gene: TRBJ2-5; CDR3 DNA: TGTGCCAGCAGTTTGGAGCGGGGGGGCGCAGAGACCCAGTACTTC; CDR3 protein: CASSLERGGAETQYF
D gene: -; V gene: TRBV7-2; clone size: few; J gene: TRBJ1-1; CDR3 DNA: TGTGCCAGCAGCTCTTACAGGGATGGGAACACTGAAGCTTTCTTT; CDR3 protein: CASSSYRDGNTEAFF
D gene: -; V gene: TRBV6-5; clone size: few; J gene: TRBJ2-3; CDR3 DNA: TGTGCCAGCAGTTACTCGAGGGGGTCTAGCACAGATACGCAGTATTTT; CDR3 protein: CASSYSRGSSTDTQYF
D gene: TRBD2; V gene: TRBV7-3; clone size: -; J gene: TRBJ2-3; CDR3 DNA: TGTGCCAGCAGCCTCCCTAGCGGGGGAAGCACAGATACGCAGTATTTT; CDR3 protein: CASSLPSGGSTDTQYF
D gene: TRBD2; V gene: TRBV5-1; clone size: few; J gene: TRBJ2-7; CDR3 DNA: TGCGCCAGCAGCAATAGCGGGGGGGCCTACGAGCAGTACTTC; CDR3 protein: CASSNSGGAYEQYF
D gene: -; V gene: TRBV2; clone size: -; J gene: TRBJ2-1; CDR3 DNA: TGTGCCAGCAGTGGCCGAATTGGTTCGGGGGCGGCCCCGTTCTTC; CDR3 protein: CASSGRIGSGAAPFF
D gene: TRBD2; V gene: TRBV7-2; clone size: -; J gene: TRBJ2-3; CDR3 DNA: TGTGCCAGCAGCTTACGTGGGAGGGCCTCGGATACGCAGTATTTT; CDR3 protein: CASSLRGRASDTQYF
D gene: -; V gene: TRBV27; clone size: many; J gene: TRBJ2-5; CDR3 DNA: TGTGCCAGCAGACTAGGGATGAGTGAGACCCAGTACTTC; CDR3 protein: CASRLGMSETQYF
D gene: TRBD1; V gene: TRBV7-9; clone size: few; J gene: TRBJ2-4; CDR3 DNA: TGTGCCAGCAGCTTAGGGGGACAGGGGACAACCAAAAACATTCAGTACTTC; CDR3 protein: CASSLGGQGTTKNIQYF
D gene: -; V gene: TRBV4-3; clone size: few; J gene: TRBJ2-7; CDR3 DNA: TGCGCCAGCAGCCAAGATTTAGGGGGGACCGAGCAGTACTTC; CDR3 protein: CASSQDLGGTEQYF
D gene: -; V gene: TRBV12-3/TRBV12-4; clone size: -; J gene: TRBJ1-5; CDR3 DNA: TGTGCCAGCAGTTCGAAGGGAGAGCATAGCAATCAGCCCCAGCATTTT; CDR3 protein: CASSSKGEHSNQPQHF
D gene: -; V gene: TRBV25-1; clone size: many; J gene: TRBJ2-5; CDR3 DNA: TGTGCCACCGCTCTCCATGGGGCCCAGTACTTC; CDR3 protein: CATALHGAQYF
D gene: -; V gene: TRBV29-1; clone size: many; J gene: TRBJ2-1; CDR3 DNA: TGCAGCGTTGAAGGCCAGGGTAGCTCCTACAATGAGCAGTTCTTC; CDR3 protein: CSVEGQGSSYNEQFF
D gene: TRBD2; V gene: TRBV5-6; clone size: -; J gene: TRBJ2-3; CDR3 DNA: TGTGCCAGCAGCTTGGCCTCCGGTAGCGGGGGGGCGTCTGCGTATTTT; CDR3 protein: CASSLASGSGGASAYF
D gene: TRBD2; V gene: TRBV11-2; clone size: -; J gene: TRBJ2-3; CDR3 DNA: TGTGCCAGCAGCTTAGGTACTAGCGGGGGCCTCACAGATACGCAGTATTTT; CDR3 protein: CASSLGTSGGLTDTQYF
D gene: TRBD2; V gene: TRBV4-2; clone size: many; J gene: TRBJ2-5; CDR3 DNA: TGTGCCAGCAGCCACCAAGCTAGCGGGGAAGAGACCCAGTACTTC; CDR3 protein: CASSHQASGEETQYF
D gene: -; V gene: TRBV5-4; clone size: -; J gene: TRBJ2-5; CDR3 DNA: TGTGCCAGCAGCTCCAGCGAATCAGAGACCCAGTACTTC; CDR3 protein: CASSSSESETQYF
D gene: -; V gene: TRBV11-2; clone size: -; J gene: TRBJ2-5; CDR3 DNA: TGTGCCAGCAGCTTAGAGGCCGGAAGGGGTTGGACCCAGTACTTC; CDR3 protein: CASSLEAGRGWTQYF
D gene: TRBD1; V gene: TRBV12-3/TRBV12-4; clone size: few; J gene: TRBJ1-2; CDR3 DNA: TGTGCCAGCAGTTCGGGACAGGGGCACCTAGTACGAGGCTACACCTTC; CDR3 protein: CASSSGQGHLVRGYTF
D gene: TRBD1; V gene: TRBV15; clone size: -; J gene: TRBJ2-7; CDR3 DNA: TGTGCCACCAGCGGAAAGAGGGGACAGGGAGGCCACGAGCAGTACTTC; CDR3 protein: CATSGKRGQGGHEQYF
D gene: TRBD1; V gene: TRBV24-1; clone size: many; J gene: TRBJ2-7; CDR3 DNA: TGTGCCACCAGTGAGGTGGACAGGGAAAAGGACGAGCAGTACTTC; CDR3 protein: CATSEVDREKDEQYF
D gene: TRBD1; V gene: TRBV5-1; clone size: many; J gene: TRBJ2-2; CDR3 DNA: TGCGCCAGCAGCCCCGGGACAGGGTGGACCGGGGAGCTGTTTTTT; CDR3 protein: CASSPGTGWTGELFF
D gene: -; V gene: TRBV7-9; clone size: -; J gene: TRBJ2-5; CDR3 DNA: TGTGCCAGCAGCTTAGGCCAACGGGGTTCAGAGACCCAGTACTTC; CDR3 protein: CASSLGQRGSETQYF
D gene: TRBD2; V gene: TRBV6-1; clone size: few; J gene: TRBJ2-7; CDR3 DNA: TGTGCCAGCAGACCAACTAGGACTAGCGGGTTCTACGAGCAGTACTTC; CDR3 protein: CASRPTRTSGFYEQYF
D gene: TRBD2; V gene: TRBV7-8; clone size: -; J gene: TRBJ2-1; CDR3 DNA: TGTGCCAGCAGCTTAAGCGGCCCGGAGGGACTAGCGGGAGTGTACAATGAGCAGTTCTTC; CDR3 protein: CASSLSGPEGLAGVYNEQFF
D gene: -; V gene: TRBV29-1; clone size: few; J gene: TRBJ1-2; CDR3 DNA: TGCAGCGTTGGCGCCGGACGTAGCTACACCTTC; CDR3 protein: CSVGAGRSYTF
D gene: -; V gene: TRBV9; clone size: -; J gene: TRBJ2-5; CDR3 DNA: TGTGCCAGCAGCTATGGACAGCAAGAGACCCAGTACTTC; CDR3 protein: CASSYGQQETQYF
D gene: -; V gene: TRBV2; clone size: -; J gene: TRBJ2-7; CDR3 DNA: TGTGCCAGCAGTGGAGGTCTTGACAGCCTCTCCTACGAGCAGTACTTC; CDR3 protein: CASSGGLDSLSYEQYF